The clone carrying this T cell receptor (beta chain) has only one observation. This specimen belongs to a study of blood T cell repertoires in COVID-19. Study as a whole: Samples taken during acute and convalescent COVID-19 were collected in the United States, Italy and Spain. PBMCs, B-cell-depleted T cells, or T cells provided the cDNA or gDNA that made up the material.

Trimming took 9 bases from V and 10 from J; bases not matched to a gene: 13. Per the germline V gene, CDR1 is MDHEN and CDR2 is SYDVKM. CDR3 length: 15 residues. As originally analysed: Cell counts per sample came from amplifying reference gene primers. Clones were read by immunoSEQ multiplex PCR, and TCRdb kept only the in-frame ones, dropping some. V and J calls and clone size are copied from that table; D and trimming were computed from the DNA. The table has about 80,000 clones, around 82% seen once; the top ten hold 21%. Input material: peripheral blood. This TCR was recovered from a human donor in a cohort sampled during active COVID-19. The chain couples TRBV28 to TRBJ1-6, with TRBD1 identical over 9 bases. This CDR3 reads CASRPRTGDYSPLHF. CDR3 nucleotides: TGTGCCAGTCGGCCTCGGACAGGGGATTACTCACCCCTCCACTTT.